The 20 T cell receptor beta chains reported below all come from one sample, sequenced in a study of a mutant IDH1 vaccine in newly diagnosed glioma. Using immunoSEQ multiplex PCR, the repertoire was profiled, and TCRdb retains in-frame clones only, with some absent. The repertoire includes roughly 51,000 clones, 80% to 90% of them detected once, and about 8.8% sits in the top ten. No antigens are known for them. Indicated time point: week 23, last vaccination. Every single dose of the vaccine, 300 ug of mutant IDH1 20-mer peptide, came with topical imiquimod. The specimen comprised PBMCs, sampled from a glioma patient whose treatment included an IDH1 peptide vaccine. The receptors were gathered from a woman between 35 and 50 years old with glioma. Some clones in this sample may be carry-over from other donors' samples.

This clone was recorded once. The J gene is TRBJ2-2, the V gene TRBV30; TRBD1 agrees at 10 bases. V lost 0 bases, J lost 7 bases, and 8 bases stayed unmatched. Per the germline V gene, CDR1 is GTSNPN and CDR2 is SVGIG (reference sequence). This CDR3 contains 16 residues. The CDR3 reads CAWSVKTGGAGGELFF. CDR3 in DNA: TGTGCCTGGAGTGTGAAGACAGGGGGCGCGGGCGGGGAGCTGTTTTTT.

J is TRBJ1-5 and V is TRBV18; D unclear. In germline, CDR1 is KGHSH, CDR2 LQKENI. CDR3 length: 16 amino acids. Trimming took off 3 bases at V and 2 bases at J, with 14 bases between the two ends. The CDR3 DNA follows: TGTGCCAGCTCACCCGGTGACGGGGTTCGCAATCAGCCCCAGCATTTT. This sequence encodes CASSPGDGVRNQPQHF.

The V call is TRBV20-1, the J call TRBJ2-5; D gene ambiguous. This CDR3 spans 11 amino acids. Between the trimmed V and J ends, which lost 3 bases and 5 bases, there was a span of 7 bases. Germline V gives CDR1 DFQATT, CDR2 SNEGSKA (reference sequence). For the CDR3, the DNA is TGCAGTGCTAGGAAAGGGGAGACCCAGTACTTC. Amino acid sequence: CSARKGETQYF.

This clone has more than one count but fewer than ten. The chain is built from TRBV27 and TRBJ1-1; D possibly corresponds to TRBD1 (6 bases). The CDR3 runs 12 residues. V was clipped by 4 bases and J by 7 bases, with 10 bases between them. Germline CDR1 is MNHEY and CDR2 is SMNVEV (reference sequence). CDR3: CASSSTGHEAFF. CDR3 nucleotides: TGTGCCAGCAGTTCGACAGGACATGAAGCTTTCTTT.

By share of the sample, this clone is medium-sized. Other DNA sequences of this sample code for an identical CDR3. V is TRBV25-1 and J is TRBJ1-2; D is uncertain. CDR1 and CDR2 from the germline V gene are MGHDK and SYGVNS. V was shortened by 2 bases and J by 8 bases, with 6 bases between the two germline ends. The CDR3 is 11 residues long. For the CDR3, the DNA is TGTGCCAGCAGTGAAGTGGGAGGCTACACCTTC. Its translation: CASSEVGGYTF.

The rearrangement links TRBV7-2 to TRBJ2-5; TRBD2 matches 12 bases. After removal of 4 bases from V and 5 bases from J, the junction contained 11 bases not matched to a gene. The germline V gene has CDR1 SGHTA and CDR2 FQGNSA. This CDR3 has 17 residues. CDR3 sequence reads: CASSSQTSGGNWETQYF. The CDR3 coding sequence is TGTGCCAGCAGCTCCCAGACTAGCGGGGGTAATTGGGAGACCCAGTACTTC. Combining the CDR3 with reference TRBV7-2 and TRBJ2-5 gives the whole variable domain GAGVSQSPSNKVTEKGKDVELRCDPISGHTALYWYRQSLGQGLEFLIYFQGNSAPDKSGLPSDRFSAERTGGSVSTLTIQRTQQEDSAVYLCASSSQTSGGNWETQYFGPGTRLLVL.

This chain uses TRBV6-5 with TRBJ2-2; 7 bases map to TRBD1. The CDR3 consists of 15 residues. Per germline, CDR1 MNHEY and CDR2 SVGAGI. The trim removed 5 bases at V and 6 bases at J, leaving 9 bases unmatched. CDR3 DNA: TGTGCCAGCAGTCCGACAGGGCTTTCTTCCGGGGAGCTGTTTTTT. Its protein is CASSPTGLSSGELFF.

The rearrangement links TRBV6-5 to TRBJ2-2; no clear D gene. This CDR3 is built from 15 residues. V was pared by 4 bases and J by 0 bases, with 9 bases between. Germline lookup yields CDR1 MNHEY and CDR2 SVGAGI. The CDR3 DNA sequence: TGTGCCAGCAGTTTGGACGGGTCGAACACCGGGGAGCTGTTTTTT. As protein: CASSLDGSNTGELFF.

This clone was seen a few times. The genes are TRBV10-3 and TRBJ1-1; D is undetermined. The length of the CDR3 is 15 residues. The germline V gene has CDR1 ENHRY and CDR2 SYGVKD. The ends were cut back, 2 bases at V and 1 base at J, with 11 bases in the middle. CDR3 sequence reads: CAISELTTANTEAFF. The CDR3 DNA reads TGTGCCATCAGTGAGCTAACAACGGCGAACACTGAAGCTTTCTTT.

The genes are TRBV5-5 and TRBJ1-6; 7 bases map to TRBD1. The germline V gene has CDR1 SGHKS and CDR2 YYEKEE (reference sequence). The CDR3 has 15 residues. The trim removed 2 bases at V and 6 bases at J, leaving 5 bases unmatched. The DNA for the CDR3 is TGTGCCAGCAGCTTAACAGGGGTGCGTAATTCACCCCTCCACTTT. This gives the protein CASSLTGVRNSPLHF.

The CDR3 loop is CASSSETSGGTDTQYF. In DNA, the CDR3 is TGTGCCAGCAGCTCAGAGACTAGCGGGGGCACAGATACGCAGTATTTT. This chain joins TRBV5-6 and TRBJ2-3; the match to TRBD2 covers 11 bases. The V gene end was trimmed by 3 bases and the J gene end by 1 base; junction bases not matched to a gene: 4. The V gene's germline CDR1 is SGHDT and CDR2 YYEEEE. The CDR3 is 16 amino acids.

This chain links TRBV14 with TRBJ2-7; the D gene is possibly TRBD2 (6 bases). The CDR3 is 14 amino acids. Germline V gene sequence: CDR1 SGHDN, CDR2 FVKESK. The V end lost 0 bases, the J end lost 3 bases, and 9 bases lay between the germline ends. The CDR3 DNA reads as TGTGCCAGCAGCCAAGAGTACGGGGGCTACGAGCAGTACTTC. It specifies CASSQEYGGYEQYF. The entire variable domain, with the rest obtained from reference TRBV14 and TRBJ2-7, is as follows: EAGVTQFPSHSVIEKGQTVTLRCDPISGHDNLYWYRRVMGKEIKFLLHFVKESKQDESGMPNNRFLAERTGGTYSTLKVQPAELEDSGVYFCASSQEYGGYEQYFGPGTRLTVT.

The V gene is TRBV19, the J gene TRBJ1-5, with a tentative D call TRBD1 (5 bases). V shed 4 bases and J shed 5 bases, with 18 bases lying between them. There are 16 residues in the CDR3. CDR1 LNHDA and CDR2 SQIVND come from the germline V gene (reference sequence). CDR3 DNA sequence: TGTGCCAGTAGTAACCAAGGGACGGGAATGCATCAGCCCCAGCATTTT. This sequence encodes CASSNQGTGMHQPQHF.

This rearrangement joins TRBV19 to TRBJ2-2, with TRBD1 identical over 8 bases. The V gene end was trimmed by 6 bases and the J gene end by 4 bases; junction bases not matched to a gene: 4. The CDR3 loop spans 14 amino acids. Per germline, CDR1 LNHDA and CDR2 SQIVND (reference sequence). Here the CDR3 reads CASRRDRGTGELFF. The CDR3 region has the DNA TGTGCCAGTAGGAGAGACAGGGGCACCGGGGAGCTGTTTTTT. The full variable domain, completed using reference TRBV19 and TRBJ2-2, is DGGITQSPKYLFRKEGQNVTLSCEQNLNHDAMYWYRQDPGQGLRLIYYSQIVNDFQKGDIAEGYSVSREKKESFPLTVTSAQKNPTAFYLCASRRDRGTGELFFGEGSRLTVL.

The chain couples TRBV6-6 to TRBJ1-2; possibly TRBD1 for D (5 bases). CDR1 and CDR2 (germline): MNHNY, SVGAGI (reference sequence). The CDR3 covers 13 residues. V lost 6 bases and J lost 7, with 15 bases in between. The CDR3: CASRRGLDGGYTF. The DNA for the CDR3 is TGTGCCAGCAGAAGGGGCCTTGACGGTGGCTACACCTTC.

The V call is TRBV9, the J call TRBJ2-2; TRBD2 matches 16 bases. Germline trimming cut 5 bases from V and 6 bases from J; bases unmatched to any gene: 1. CDR1 and CDR2 from the germline V gene are SGDLS and YYNGEE. CDR3 length: 15 amino acids. The CDR3 reads CASSGTSGGAGELFF. In nucleotides, the CDR3 is TGTGCCAGCAGTGGGACTAGCGGGGGGGCCGGGGAGCTGTTTTTT.

The chain joins TRBV15 to TRBJ2-7; 9 bases map to TRBD2. The CDR3 is 13 residues long. The trim removed 8 bases at V and 7 bases at J, leaving 9 bases unmatched. Germline V gene sequence: CDR1 LNHNV, CDR2 YYDKDF (reference sequence). In DNA form, the CDR3 reads TGTGCCACCCCTGGCGGGAGGGCGGGGGAGCAGTACTTC. Its translation is CATPGGRAGEQYF.

The chain uses TRBV7-9 and TRBJ1-3; possibly TRBD1 for D (6 bases). The CDR3 extends over 15 amino acids. Per germline, CDR1 SEHNR and CDR2 FQNEAQ (reference sequence). V was trimmed by 5 bases and J by 3 bases, leaving 14 bases between them. The CDR3 sequence is CASSPTGTGGNTIYF. CDR3 nucleotides: TGTGCCAGCAGCCCTACAGGGACGGGTGGAAACACCATATATTTT.

V usage is TRBV5-1 and J usage is TRBJ2-3; a possible D gene is TRBD2 (5 bases). Per the germline V gene, CDR1 is SGHRS and CDR2 is YFSETQ. V was cut by 2 bases and J by 4 bases, with 8 bases left in between. The CDR3 extends over 13 amino acids. CDR3 nucleotides: TGCGCCAGCAGCTTTATCGGGGCAGATACGCAGTATTTT. Its translation: CASSFIGADTQYF.

The genes are TRBV13 and TRBJ2-1; D may correspond to TRBD1 or TRBD2 (5 bases each). This CDR3 spans 13 amino acids. Between the trimmed V and J ends, which lost 8 bases and 3 bases, there was a span of 11 bases. Germline V lookup: CDR1 PRHDT, CDR2 FYEKMQ (reference sequence). CDR3 sequence: CASGETVYNEQFF. The CDR3 coding sequence is TGTGCCAGCGGGGAGACAGTCTACAATGAGCAGTTCTTC.